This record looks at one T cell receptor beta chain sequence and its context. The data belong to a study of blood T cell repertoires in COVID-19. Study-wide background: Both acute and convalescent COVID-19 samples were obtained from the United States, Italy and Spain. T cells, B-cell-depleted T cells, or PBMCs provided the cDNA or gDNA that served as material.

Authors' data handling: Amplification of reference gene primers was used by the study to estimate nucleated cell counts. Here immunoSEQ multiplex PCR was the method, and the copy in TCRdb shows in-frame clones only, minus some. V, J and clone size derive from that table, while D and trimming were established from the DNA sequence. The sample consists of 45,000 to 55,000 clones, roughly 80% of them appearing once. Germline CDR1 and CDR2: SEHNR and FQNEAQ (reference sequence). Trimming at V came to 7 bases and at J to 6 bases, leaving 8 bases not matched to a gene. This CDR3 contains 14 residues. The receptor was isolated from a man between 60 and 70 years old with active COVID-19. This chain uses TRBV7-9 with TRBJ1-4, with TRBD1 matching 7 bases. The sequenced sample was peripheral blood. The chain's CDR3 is CASKIGGRDEKLFF. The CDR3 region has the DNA TGTGCCAGCAAAATAGGGGGCAGGGATGAAAAACTGTTTTTT.